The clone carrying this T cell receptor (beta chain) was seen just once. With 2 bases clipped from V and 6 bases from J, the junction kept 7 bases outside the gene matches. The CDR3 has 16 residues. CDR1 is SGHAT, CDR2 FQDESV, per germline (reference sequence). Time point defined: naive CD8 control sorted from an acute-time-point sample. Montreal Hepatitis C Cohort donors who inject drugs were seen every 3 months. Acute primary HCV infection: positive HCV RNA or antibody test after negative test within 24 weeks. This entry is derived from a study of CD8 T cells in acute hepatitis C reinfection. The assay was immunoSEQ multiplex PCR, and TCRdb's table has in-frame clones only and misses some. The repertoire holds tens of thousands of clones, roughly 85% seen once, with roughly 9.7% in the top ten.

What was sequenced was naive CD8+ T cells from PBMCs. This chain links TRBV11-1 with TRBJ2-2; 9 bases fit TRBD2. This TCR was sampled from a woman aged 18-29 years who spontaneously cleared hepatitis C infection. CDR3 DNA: TGTGCCAGCAGCTTATTCCGACTAGCGGCGTCCGGGGAGCTGTTTTTT. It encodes CASSLFRLAASGELFF.